This is a list of T cell receptor beta chains from one sample in a study of T cells after posttransplantation cyclophosphamide. Data came from immunoSEQ multiplex PCR; TCRdb stores just in-frame clones and leaves some out. The sample lists about 1,400 clones, roughly 79% occurring once. Specimen: PBMCs, collected about 220 days after allogeneic stem cell transplant with posttransplant cyclophosphamide. The origin of the receptors is a female patient between 55 and 75 years old who received an allogeneic stem cell transplant from an unrelated donor, was CMV-positive, and had acute GVHD only. A share of the T cells may be of graft donor origin. Each CDR3 is given with its conserved first and last residue. Fields, in order: CDR3 DNA, CDR3 protein, clone size, D gene, V gene, J gene. D genes are given only for firm matches. Not every row has a clone size; where given, it reads once, few, many or a size class.

DNA: TGTGCCAGCAGCTTAGGGGACTCCCCGGTCGAAAAACTGTTTTTT; CDR3: CASSLGDSPVEKLFF; size: medium-sized; D: -; V: TRBV7-9; J: TRBJ1-4
DNA: TGTGCCAGCAGCCTACCCGGGACAGGAGGCTACACCTTC; CDR3: CASSLPGTGGYTF; size: -; D: TRBD1; V: TRBV7-3; J: TRBJ1-2
DNA: TGTGCCAGCAGTGAGAGGGACACTTATAATTCACCCCTCCACTTT; CDR3: CASSERDTYNSPLHF; size: -; D: -; V: TRBV6-1; J: TRBJ1-6
DNA: TGTGCCAGCTCATCCGGGACAGGGGGCACCCTGGAAGCTTTCTTT; CDR3: CASSSGTGGTLEAFF; size: -; D: TRBD1; V: TRBV18; J: TRBJ1-1
DNA: TGCGCCAGCAGCCAAGAGGGAGCGGGGGGCCCTCAAGAGACCCAGTACTTC; CDR3: CASSQEGAGGPQETQYF; size: few; D: TRBD2; V: TRBV4-3; J: TRBJ2-5
DNA: TGCGCCAGCAGCGGGATCCAGGGGCCCGGGGAGCTGTTTTTT; CDR3: CASSGIQGPGELFF; size: -; D: -; V: TRBV5-1; J: TRBJ2-2
DNA: TGTGCCAGCTCACCAGCCGGGACAGGGAGACGATACGAGCAGTACTTC; CDR3: CASSPAGTGRRYEQYF; size: -; D: TRBD1; V: TRBV18; J: TRBJ2-7
DNA: TGTGCCAGCAGCAACCTACAGGTGCCCAATGAAAAACTGTTTTTT; CDR3: CASSNLQVPNEKLFF; size: -; D: -; V: TRBV2; J: TRBJ1-4
DNA: TGTGCCACCAGCATGTTAGGGAATCAGGGCGAGCAGTACTTC; CDR3: CATSMLGNQGEQYF; size: -; D: -; V: TRBV15; J: TRBJ2-7
DNA: TGTGCCAGCAGCCAAGCTTTCCATCAGCCCCAGCATTTT; CDR3: CASSQAFHQPQHF; size: -; D: -; V: TRBV4-2; J: TRBJ1-5
DNA: TGTGCCAGCAGTGAATCGGCAGGGGTGGGGAACACTGAAGCTTTCTTT; CDR3: CASSESAGVGNTEAFF; size: few; D: -; V: TRBV25-1; J: TRBJ1-1
DNA: TGTGCCAGCAGTTTAGGGGGGGCGGGTAATGAAAAACTGTTTTTT; CDR3: CASSLGGAGNEKLFF; size: -; D: -; V: TRBV28; J: TRBJ1-4
DNA: TGTGCCAGCAGTTACAGACAGGGGACTCCCAACGAGCAGTACTTC; CDR3: CASSYRQGTPNEQYF; size: few; D: TRBD1; V: TRBV7-2; J: TRBJ2-7
DNA: TGTGCCAGCAGCTCCCCCCTGACCGGGGTGAGCACAGATACGCAGTATTTT; CDR3: CASSSPLTGVSTDTQYF; size: -; D: -; V: TRBV7-9; J: TRBJ2-3
DNA: TGTGCCTGGATTCCTAGCTTAACCTACAATGAGCAGTTCTTC; CDR3: CAWIPSLTYNEQFF; size: few; D: -; V: TRBV30; J: TRBJ2-1
DNA: TGCAGCGTTGATTTGGGACAGGCTATTAGCTACACCTTC; CDR3: CSVDLGQAISYTF; size: -; D: TRBD1; V: TRBV29-1; J: TRBJ1-2
DNA: TGTGCCAGAACCACGGACAGGAGGTACGAGCAGTACTTC; CDR3: CARTTDRRYEQYF; size: -; D: -; V: TRBV7-5; J: TRBJ2-7
DNA: TGTGCCAGCAGTGAAAGGGGACTAGCGACCACCCCTAGGACTCGGCAGTTCTTC; CDR3: CASSERGLATTPRTRQFF; size: -; D: TRBD2; V: TRBV2; J: TRBJ2-1
DNA: TGCGCCAGCAGCTTGGAAGCGGGAGGGGAAGAGACCCAGTACTTC; CDR3: CASSLEAGGEETQYF; size: -; D: TRBD2; V: TRBV5-1; J: TRBJ2-5
DNA: TGTGCCAGTAGTCAGCGAAGAGGCGACGAGCAGTACTTC; CDR3: CASSQRRGDEQYF; size: -; D: -; V: TRBV19; J: TRBJ2-7
DNA: TGTGCCAGCAGCTTGTTGTTAGCTCTACCACCTAACACCGGGGAGCTGTTTTTT; CDR3: CASSLLLALPPNTGELFF; size: -; D: -; V: TRBV5-6; J: TRBJ2-2
DNA: TGTGCCAGCAGCCTCGGGACAGGGGGCTTTGGCTACACCTTC; CDR3: CASSLGTGGFGYTF; size: once; D: TRBD1; V: TRBV2; J: TRBJ1-2
DNA: TGTGCCAGCAGCCCCCCGGGACTAGCGGGTGATAAATTCTTC; CDR3: CASSPPGLAGDKFF; size: -; D: TRBD2; V: TRBV5-4; J: TRBJ2-1
DNA: TGTGCCAGCAGCTCACAGGGTTCAAACACTGAAGCTTTCTTT; CDR3: CASSSQGSNTEAFF; size: -; D: -; V: TRBV7-3; J: TRBJ1-1
DNA: TGCAGCGACCTGAGGGGGGGTCCTGAAGCTTTCTTT; CDR3: CSDLRGGPEAFF; size: -; D: -; V: TRBV29-1; J: TRBJ1-1
DNA: TGTGCCAGCAGGGAAGTATCCGGGGAGCTGTTTTTT; CDR3: CASREVSGELFF; size: hyperexpanded; D: -; V: TRBV2; J: TRBJ2-2
DNA: TGTGCCAGCATTGGGCCCGGGGGGCCCTACGAGCAGTACTTC; CDR3: CASIGPGGPYEQYF; size: -; D: -; V: TRBV28; J: TRBJ2-7
DNA: TGTGCCAGCAGCGCGATGGGCGGAAACACCATATATTTT; CDR3: CASSAMGGNTIYF; size: -; D: -; V: TRBV7-2; J: TRBJ1-3
DNA: TGTGCCATCCGACAGGGCCCTTCCTACGAGCAGTACTTC; CDR3: CAIRQGPSYEQYF; size: -; D: TRBD1; V: TRBV10-3; J: TRBJ2-7
DNA: TGTGCCATCATGGAGGGGGGGACTGAAGCTTTCTTT; CDR3: CAIMEGGTEAFF; size: -; D: -; V: TRBV10-3; J: TRBJ1-1
DNA: TGTGCCAGCAGCCCCCCCCCTTGGGGAGGCGGGGACGTGAGGACGCTGATCTTC; CDR3: CASSPPPWGGGDVRTLIF; size: medium-sized; D: -; V: TRBV5-6; J: TRBJ2-1
DNA: TGCGCCAGCAGCTTAGACGACAGGGTGGTCGGAAACACCATATATTTT; CDR3: CASSLDDRVVGNTIYF; size: -; D: TRBD1; V: TRBV5-1; J: TRBJ1-3
DNA: TGTGCCAGCAGGTGGACAGGACTATCCAACTATGGCTACACCTTC; CDR3: CASRWTGLSNYGYTF; size: -; D: TRBD1; V: TRBV5-4; J: TRBJ1-2
DNA: TGTGCCGGAGCGGTGGGCAGCAGCACAGATACGCAGTATTTT; CDR3: CAGAVGSSTDTQYF; size: medium-sized; D: -; V: TRBV2; J: TRBJ2-3
DNA: TGTGCCAGCAGCGACCTGGACAGATACACTGAAGCTTTCTTT; CDR3: CASSDLDRYTEAFF; size: -; D: -; V: TRBV5-4; J: TRBJ1-1
DNA: TGTGCCAGCAGTTCGATACTAGCGGGTGCAAGGGAGACCCAGTACTTC; CDR3: CASSSILAGARETQYF; size: -; D: TRBD2; V: TRBV28; J: TRBJ2-5
DNA: TGTGCCAGCAGTTTGGGCAGCCCTTACGAGCAGTACTTC; CDR3: CASSLGSPYEQYF; size: -; D: -; V: TRBV27; J: TRBJ2-7
DNA: TGTGCCAGCAGGGGGCCAGCTAGCGGATTCTCCTACGAGCAGTACTTC; CDR3: CASRGPASGFSYEQYF; size: -; D: TRBD2; V: TRBV27; J: TRBJ2-7
DNA: TGCAGCGTTGAAGGTATCAAAAGGGGACTAGCGGAACTCTACAATGAGCAGTTCTTC; CDR3: CSVEGIKRGLAELYNEQFF; size: -; D: TRBD2; V: TRBV29-1; J: TRBJ2-1
DNA: TGTGCCAGCTCAACCAGGGCTGGAAACACCATATATTTT; CDR3: CASSTRAGNTIYF; size: -; D: -; V: TRBV18; J: TRBJ1-3
DNA: TGTGCCAGCAGCTCCTACCCGGGACAGGGGAATGAAAAACTGTTTTTT; CDR3: CASSSYPGQGNEKLFF; size: -; D: TRBD1; V: TRBV7-2; J: TRBJ1-4